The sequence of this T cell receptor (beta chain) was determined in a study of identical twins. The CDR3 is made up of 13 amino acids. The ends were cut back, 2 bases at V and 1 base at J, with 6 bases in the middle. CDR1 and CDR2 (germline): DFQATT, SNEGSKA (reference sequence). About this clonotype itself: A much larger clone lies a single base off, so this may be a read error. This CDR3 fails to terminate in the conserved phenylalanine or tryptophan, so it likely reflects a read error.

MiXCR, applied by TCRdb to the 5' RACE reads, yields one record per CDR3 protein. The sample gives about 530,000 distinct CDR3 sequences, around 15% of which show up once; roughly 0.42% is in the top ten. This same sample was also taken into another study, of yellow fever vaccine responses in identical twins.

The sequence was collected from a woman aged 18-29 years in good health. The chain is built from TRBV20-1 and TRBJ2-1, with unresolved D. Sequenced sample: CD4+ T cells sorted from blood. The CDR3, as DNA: TGCAGTGCTAGACCCCTTTCCTACAATGAGCAGTTCTCC. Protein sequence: CSARPLSYNEQFS.